Listed below are T cell receptor beta chains from one sample, sequenced in a study of T-cell reconstitution after alpha-beta-depleted transplantation in children. TCRdb passed the PCR reads through MiXCR, listing each CDR3 protein once. The top ten hold approximately 6.6% of the sample, which has 200,000 to 250,000 distinct CDR3 sequences, 8% to 9.5% seen once. Material: PBMCs from the stem cell graft donor, obtained from the stem cell graft. These receptors came from a human donor who donated a stem cell graft to a child with acute lymphoblastic leukemia. Both conserved end residues are part of each CDR3. A D gene is named only where the DNA matches it firmly. The listing skips clone size in some rows; elsewhere it reads once, few, many or a size class.

J,size,D,V,CDR3,DNA
TRBJ2-5,NA,TRBD2,TRBV3-1,CASSPWTSGGAGETQYF,TGTGCCAGCAGCCCGTGGACTAGCGGGGGGGCCGGAGAGACCCAGTACTTC
TRBJ2-3,NA,TRBD2,TRBV6-1,CASTRTSGGMNTQYF,TGTGCCAGTACAAGAACTAGCGGGGGGATGAATACGCAGTATTTT
TRBJ2-3,NA,NA,TRBV29-1,CSASLLGTSTDTQYF,TGCAGCGCCTCACTTCTGGGTACTAGCACAGATACGCAGTATTTT
TRBJ2-1,NA,NA,TRBV7-2,CASSQHNEQFF,TGTGCCAGCAGCCAGCACAATGAGCAGTTCTTC
TRBJ1-5,NA,NA,TRBV10-3,CAISESTRGGGNQPQHF,TGTGCCATCAGTGAGTCGACTCGAGGAGGTGGCAATCAGCCCCAGCATTTT
TRBJ1-6,many,NA,TRBV11-2,CASSLDLSWSPLHF,TGTGCCAGCAGCTTAGATTTGTCCTGGTCTCCTCTCCACTTT
TRBJ2-3,few,NA,TRBV18,CASSSDFADTQYF,TGTGCCAGCTCATCAGACTTTGCAGATACGCAGTATTTT
TRBJ2-5,few,TRBD2,TRBV7-2,CASSLGLAGDRETQYF,TGTGCCAGCAGCTTAGGTCTAGCGGGGGATAGAGAGACCCAGTACTTC
TRBJ1-1,few,TRBD1,TRBV4-3,CASSQGRTGNTEAFF,TGCGCCAGCAGCCAGGGAAGGACAGGGAACACTGAAGCTTTCTTT
TRBJ2-5,NA,TRBD2,TRBV6-4,CASSDSASGGETQYF,TGTGCCAGCAGTGACTCGGCTAGCGGGGGGGAGACCCAGTACTTC
TRBJ2-5,few,NA,TRBV3-1,CASSQGGSRGSETQYF,TGTGCCAGCAGCCAAGGAGGTAGTCGGGGTAGCGAGACCCAGTACTTC
TRBJ2-5,few,NA,TRBV29-1,CSVEDHRGAKTQYF,TGCAGCGTTGAAGATCATCGGGGGGCCAAGACCCAGTACTTC
TRBJ2-3,few,TRBD2,TRBV20-1,CSAHRTSGGFTDTQYF,TGCAGTGCTCATAGGACTAGCGGGGGTTTTACAGATACGCAGTATTTT
TRBJ2-1,NA,NA,TRBV7-8,CASSSYRGGEQFF,TGTGCCAGCAGCTCCTATCGGGGAGGTGAGCAGTTCTTC
TRBJ1-4,few,TRBD1,TRBV4-3,CASSQGVRGQVNEKLFF,TGCGCCAGCAGCCAAGGCGTCAGGGGGCAAGTTAATGAAAAACTGTTTTTT
TRBJ1-1,few,TRBD1,TRBV6-2/TRBV6-3,CASSYSDRGKKAFF,TGTGCCAGCAGTTACTCCGACAGGGGGAAAAAAGCTTTCTTT
TRBJ1-2,NA,NA,TRBV18,CASSPQGEGYYGYTF,TGTGCCAGCTCACCACAGGGAGAGGGGTACTATGGCTACACCTTC
TRBJ2-7,many,NA,TRBV7-8,CASSLGTDPYEQYF,TGTGCCAGCAGCTTAGGAACCGACCCGTACGAGCAGTACTTC
TRBJ2-5,many,TRBD2,TRBV5-6,CASSLTASGGAHETQYF,TGTGCCAGCAGCTTGACGGCTAGCGGGGGGGCTCATGAGACCCAGTACTTC
TRBJ1-1,many,TRBD1,TRBV20-1,CSAEGQANTEAFF,TGCAGTGCCGAAGGACAGGCTAACACTGAAGCTTTCTTT
TRBJ2-7,few,NA,TRBV12-3/TRBV12-4,CASSPQSVSHEQYF,TGTGCCAGCAGTCCCCAATCAGTATCGCACGAGCAGTACTTC
TRBJ1-6,few,TRBD1,TRBV4-1,CASSQGDRERSPLHF,TGCGCCAGCAGCCAAGGGGACAGGGAACGCTCACCCCTCCACTTT
TRBJ1-1,many,TRBD1,TRBV4-1,CASSQAGDRRNTEAFF,TGCGCCAGCAGCCAAGCAGGGGACAGACGGAACACTGAAGCTTTCTTT
TRBJ2-1,medium-sized,NA,TRBV7-9,CASSLVQGQFF,TGTGCCAGCAGCTTAGTGCAGGGACAGTTCTTC
TRBJ1-1,many,NA,TRBV5-1,CASSTNPGSNTEAFF,TGCGCCAGCAGCACCAACCCTGGCAGTAACACTGAAGCTTTCTTT
TRBJ2-1,many,NA,TRBV20-1,CSARKVRGALPDNEQFF,TGCAGTGCTAGAAAGGTACGGGGAGCACTCCCCGACAATGAGCAGTTCTTC
TRBJ1-6,NA,NA,TRBV3-1,CASSQGQGSNSPLHF,TGTGCCAGCAGCCAAGGGCAGGGGTCTAATTCACCCCTCCACTTT